A single T cell receptor (beta chain) is shown here with its context. Its antigen is as yet unknown. Looked up from germline, CDR1 is SGHVS and CDR2 is FNYEAQ. The CDR3 runs 17 residues. Trimming pared 4 bases from V and 0 bases from J, leaving 17 bases between. The sample comes from a study of T-cell memory formation after mild COVID-19. Study-level findings and limits: Memory cells collected pre-infection included some clones that later responded, suggesting cross-reactive memory joined. Clonal second-wave expansions that peaked on day 37 had unconfirmed SARS-CoV-2 specificity.

One entry per CDR3 protein, called by TCRdb with MiXCR from the 5' RACE reads. Counted here are approximately 250,000 distinct CDR3 sequences, 16% occurring once; the ten biggest clones make up 22%. This TCR was recovered from a man between 18 and 29 years old who had mild COVID-19 (a few samples of this study predate the infection). Cell type and time point are not known. The sequencing input was PBMCs or a T cell subset sorted from them (not recorded which). The rearrangement joins TRBV7-6 to TRBJ2-3; no clear D gene. CDR3 protein: CASSYPLGPESTDTQYF. CDR3 in DNA: TGTGCCAGCAGCTACCCCCTAGGGCCTGAAAGCACAGATACGCAGTATTTT.